This T cell receptor beta chain originates from a study of cytomegalovirus exposure and HLA in healthy donors. Background on the study: Genotyping of nearly 400 donors showed that 80% to 85% belonged to the Caucasian-associated ancestry cluster. Study-wide findings and caveats: Common viral pathogens were later found to be apparently linked to several of the most significant clusters. The sole available immune exposure information was CMV serostatus.

The CDR3 length is 11 residues. The V end was cut by 2 bases, the J end by 4 bases, with 2 bases between. The germline V gene encodes CDR1 SEHNR and CDR2 FQNEAQ (reference sequence). As regards this clone: Its specificity is unknown.

13 Jbeta primers and 60 Vbeta primers were used for the PCR. The assay was immunoSEQ multiplex PCR, and TCRdb's table has in-frame clones only and misses some. The repertoire holds under 150,000 clones, with 80% as singletons. V and J are TRBV7-9 and TRBJ1-2; D is ambiguous. The sequence was collected from a male donor in good health and CMV-seronegative. Input material: PBMCs. The CDR3 reads CASSLRYGYTF. The DNA of the CDR3 is TGTGCCAGCAGCTTACGCTATGGCTACACCTTC.